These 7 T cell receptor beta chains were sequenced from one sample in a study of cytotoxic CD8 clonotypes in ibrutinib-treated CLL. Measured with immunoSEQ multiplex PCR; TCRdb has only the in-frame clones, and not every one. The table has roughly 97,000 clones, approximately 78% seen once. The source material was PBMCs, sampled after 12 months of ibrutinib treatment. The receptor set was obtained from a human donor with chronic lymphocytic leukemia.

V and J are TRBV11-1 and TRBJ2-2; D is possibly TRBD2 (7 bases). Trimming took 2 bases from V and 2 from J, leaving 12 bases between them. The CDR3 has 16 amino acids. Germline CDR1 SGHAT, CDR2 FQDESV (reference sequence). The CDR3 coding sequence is TGTGCCAGCAGCTTACAGGCGGGGGCCAACACCGGGGAGCTGTTTTTT. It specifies CASSLQAGANTGELFF.

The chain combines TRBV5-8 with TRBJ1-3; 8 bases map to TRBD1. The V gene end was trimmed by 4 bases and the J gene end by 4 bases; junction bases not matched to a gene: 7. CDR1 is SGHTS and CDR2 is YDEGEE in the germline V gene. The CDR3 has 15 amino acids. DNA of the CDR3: TGTGCCAGCAGCAGCACCAGGGGGCACGGAAACACCATATATTTT. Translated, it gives CASSSTRGHGNTIYF.

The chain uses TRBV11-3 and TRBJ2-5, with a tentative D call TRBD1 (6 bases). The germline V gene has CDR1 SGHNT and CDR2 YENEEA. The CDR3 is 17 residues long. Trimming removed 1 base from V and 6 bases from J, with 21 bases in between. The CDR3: CASSLGGTGSASKTQYF. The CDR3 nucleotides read TGTGCCAGCAGCTTAGGCGGTACAGGGTCAGCCTCCAAGACCCAGTACTTC. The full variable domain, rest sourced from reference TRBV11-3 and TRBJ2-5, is EAGVVQSPRYKIIEKKQPVAFWCNPISGHNTLYWYLQNLGQGPELLIRYENEEAVDDSQLPKDRFSAERLKGVDSTLKIQPAELGDSAVYLCASSLGGTGSASKTQYFGPGTRLLVL.

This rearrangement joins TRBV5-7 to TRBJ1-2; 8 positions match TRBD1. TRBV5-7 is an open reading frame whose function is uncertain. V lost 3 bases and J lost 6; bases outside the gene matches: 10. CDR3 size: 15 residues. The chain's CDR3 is CASSWRGQVENGYTF. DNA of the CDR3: TGTGCCAGCAGCTGGAGGGGACAGGTAGAAAATGGCTACACCTTC.

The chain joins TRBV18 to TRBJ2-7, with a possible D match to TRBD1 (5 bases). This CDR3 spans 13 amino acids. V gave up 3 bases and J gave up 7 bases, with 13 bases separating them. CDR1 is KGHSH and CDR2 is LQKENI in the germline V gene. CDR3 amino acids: CASSPDSEREQYF. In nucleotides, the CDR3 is TGTGCCAGCTCACCTGACAGTGAGAGGGAGCAGTACTTC.

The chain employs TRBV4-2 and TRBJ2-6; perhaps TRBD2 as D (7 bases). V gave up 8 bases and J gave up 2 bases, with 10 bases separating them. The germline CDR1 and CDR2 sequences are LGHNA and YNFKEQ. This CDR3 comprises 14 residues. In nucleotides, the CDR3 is TGTGCCAGCCGGGGGGCGCCTGGGGCCAACGTCCTGACTTTC. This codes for CASRGAPGANVLTF.

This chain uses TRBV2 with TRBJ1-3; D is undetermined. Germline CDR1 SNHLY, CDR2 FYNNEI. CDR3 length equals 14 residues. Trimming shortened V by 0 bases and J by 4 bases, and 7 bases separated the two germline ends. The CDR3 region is CASSEAPVGNTIYF. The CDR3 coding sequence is TGTGCCAGCAGTGAAGCGCCGGTGGGAAACACCATATATTTT.